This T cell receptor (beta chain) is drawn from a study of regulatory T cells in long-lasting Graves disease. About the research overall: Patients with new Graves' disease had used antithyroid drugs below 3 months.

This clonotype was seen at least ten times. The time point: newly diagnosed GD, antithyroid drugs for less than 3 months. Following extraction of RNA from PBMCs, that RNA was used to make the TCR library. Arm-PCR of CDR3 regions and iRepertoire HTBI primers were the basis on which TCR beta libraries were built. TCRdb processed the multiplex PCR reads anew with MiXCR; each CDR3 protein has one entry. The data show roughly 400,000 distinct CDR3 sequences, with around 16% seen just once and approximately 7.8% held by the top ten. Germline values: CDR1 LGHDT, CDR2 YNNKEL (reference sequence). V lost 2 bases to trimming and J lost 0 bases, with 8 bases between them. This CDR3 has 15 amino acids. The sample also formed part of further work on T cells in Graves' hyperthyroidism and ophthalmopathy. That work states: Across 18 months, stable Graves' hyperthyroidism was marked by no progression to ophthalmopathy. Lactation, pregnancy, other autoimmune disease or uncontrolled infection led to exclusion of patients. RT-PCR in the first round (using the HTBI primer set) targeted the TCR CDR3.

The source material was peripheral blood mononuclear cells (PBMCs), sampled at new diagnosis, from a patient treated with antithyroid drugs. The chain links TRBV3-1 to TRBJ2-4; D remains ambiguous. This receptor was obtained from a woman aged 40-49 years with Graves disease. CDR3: CASSQWAAAKNIQYF. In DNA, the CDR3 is TGTGCCAGCAGCCAATGGGCAGCAGCCAAAAACATTCAGTACTTC.